This T cell receptor beta chain was recovered during a study of response to subunit inactivated influenza vaccine. Germline V lookup: CDR1 SEHNR, CDR2 FQNEAQ (reference sequence). V was cut by 3 bases and J by 5 bases, with 13 bases left in between. The length of the CDR3 is 14 residues. This clonotype was detected only a few times. Antigen unknown. From the RT-PCR reads, TCRdb called clonotypes with MiXCR, one entry per CDR3 protein. The sample records approximately 500,000 distinct CDR3 sequences, roughly 15% being singletons. General study points: It was suggested by the authors that few new T cells are recruited by each seasonal influenza vaccination.

The sequence was collected from a man aged 50 to 59 who received an inactivated influenza vaccine. Sequenced here: PBMCs from blood, sampled less than 13 days after vaccination. The rearrangement uses TRBV7-9 and TRBJ1-1; D is unclear. DNA of the CDR3: TGTGCCAGCAGCTTTGGAGGCAAATTGACTGAAGCTTTCTTT. Translation gives CASSFGGKLTEAFF.